The source of this T cell receptor beta chain is a study of blood T cell repertoires in COVID-19. Study overall: The origin of the acute and convalescent COVID-19 samples was the United States, Italy and Spain. T cells, B-cell-depleted T cells, or PBMCs supplied cDNA or gDNA.

Under the authors' procedure: For nucleated cells, counts were estimated from reference gene primer amplification. TCRdb's table, derived via immunoSEQ multiplex PCR, lists solely in-frame clones and lacks some. Clone size and V and J calls were adopted from that table, with D and trimming inferred from the DNA. This sample carries around 310,000 clones, roughly 90% of them seen once, and the ten largest clones take around 1%. Seattle's enrolled individuals joined amid active infection and were then monitored longitudinally. Germline V CDR1 and CDR2: SGHRS, YFSETQ. The CDR3 consists of 15 residues. V gave up 4 bases and J gave up 4 bases, with 17 bases separating them.

Sequencing was performed on peripheral blood. This clonotype was obtained from a woman aged 40 to 50 with COVID-19, enrolled during active disease. This chain joins TRBV5-1 and TRBJ1-2; maybe TRBD1 (5 bases). CDR3 amino acids: CASSRGQGLGYGYTF. CDR3 in DNA: TGCGCCAGCAGCCGCGGTCAGGGTCTGGGCTATGGCTACACCTTC.